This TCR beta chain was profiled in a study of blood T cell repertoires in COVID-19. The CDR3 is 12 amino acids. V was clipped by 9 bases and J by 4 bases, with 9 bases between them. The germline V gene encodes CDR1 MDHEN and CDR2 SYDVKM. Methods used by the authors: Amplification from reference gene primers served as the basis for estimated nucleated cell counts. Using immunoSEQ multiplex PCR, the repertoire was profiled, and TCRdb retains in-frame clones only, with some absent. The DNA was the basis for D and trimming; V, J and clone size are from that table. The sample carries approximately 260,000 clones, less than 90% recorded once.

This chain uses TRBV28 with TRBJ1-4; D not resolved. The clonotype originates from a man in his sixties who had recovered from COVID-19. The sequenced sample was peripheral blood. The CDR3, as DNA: TGTGCCAGTGGAGTCCATAATGAAAAACTGTTTTTT. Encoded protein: CASGVHNEKLFF.